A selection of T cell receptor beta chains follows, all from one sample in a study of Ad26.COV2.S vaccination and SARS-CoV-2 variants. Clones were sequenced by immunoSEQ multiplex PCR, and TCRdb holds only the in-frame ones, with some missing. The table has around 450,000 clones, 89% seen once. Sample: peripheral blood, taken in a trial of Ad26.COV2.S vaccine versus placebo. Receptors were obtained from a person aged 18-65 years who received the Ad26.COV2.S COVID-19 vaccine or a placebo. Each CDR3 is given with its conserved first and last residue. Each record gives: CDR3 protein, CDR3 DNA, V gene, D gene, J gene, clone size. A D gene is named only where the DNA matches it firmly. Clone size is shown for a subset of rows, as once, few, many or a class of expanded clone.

cdr3_aa: CASSIDRIGNTIYF
cdr3_nt: TGTGCCAGTAGTATTGACAGGATTGGAAACACCATATATTTT
v_call: TRBV19
d_call: NA
j_call: TRBJ1-3
clone_size: NA

cdr3_aa: CASSGGTESYEQYF
cdr3_nt: TGTGCCAGCAGTGGAGGGACAGAATCCTACGAGCAGTACTTC
v_call: TRBV2
d_call: TRBD1
j_call: TRBJ2-7
clone_size: once

cdr3_aa: CASSQNRVVTEAFF
cdr3_nt: TGTGCCAGCAGCCAGAACCGAGTCGTCACTGAAGCTTTCTTT
v_call: TRBV3-1/TRBV3-2
d_call: NA
j_call: TRBJ1-1
clone_size: NA

cdr3_aa: CASSLGQALNEQFF
cdr3_nt: TGTGCCAGCAGCTTAGGGCAAGCCCTAAATGAGCAGTTCTTC
v_call: TRBV7-2
d_call: NA
j_call: TRBJ2-1
clone_size: NA

cdr3_aa: CSVLRTGNTEAFF
cdr3_nt: TGCAGCGTGCTAAGGACAGGAAACACTGAAGCTTTCTTT
v_call: TRBV29-1
d_call: TRBD1
j_call: TRBJ1-1
clone_size: few

cdr3_aa: CASSFSGVPAESNNEQFF
cdr3_nt: TGTGCCAGCAGCTTCTCGGGGGTTCCAGCGGAGTCGAACAATGAGCAGTTCTTC
v_call: TRBV5-5
d_call: NA
j_call: TRBJ2-1
clone_size: NA

cdr3_aa: CASSLVGGTSGRYRETQYF
cdr3_nt: TGTGCCAGCAGCTTAGTCGGCGGGACTAGCGGGAGGTATCGTGAGACCCAGTACTTC
v_call: TRBV7-8
d_call: TRBD2
j_call: TRBJ2-5
clone_size: NA

cdr3_aa: CASSELQNTEAFF
cdr3_nt: TGTGCCAGCAGTGAACTACAGAACACTGAAGCTTTCTTT
v_call: TRBV6-1
d_call: NA
j_call: TRBJ1-1
clone_size: NA

cdr3_aa: CASSDPFRGARGNQPQHF
cdr3_nt: TGTGCCAGCAGTGATCCGTTTAGGGGGGCGCGTGGCAATCAGCCCCAGCATTTT
v_call: TRBV6-1
d_call: NA
j_call: TRBJ1-5
clone_size: few

cdr3_aa: CASSVGTSGRAEVKNIQYF
cdr3_nt: TGTGCCAGCAGCGTAGGGACTAGCGGGAGGGCCGAGGTCAAAAACATTCAGTACTTC
v_call: TRBV9
d_call: TRBD2
j_call: TRBJ2-4
clone_size: NA

cdr3_aa: CASSARDRPFNEKLFF
cdr3_nt: TGTGCCAGCAGCGCCAGGGACAGGCCATTTAATGAAAAACTGTTTTTT
v_call: TRBV21-1
d_call: NA
j_call: TRBJ1-4
clone_size: NA

cdr3_aa: CASRSYNEQFF
cdr3_nt: TGTGCCAGCAGGTCCTACAATGAGCAGTTCTTC
v_call: TRBV2
d_call: NA
j_call: TRBJ2-1
clone_size: NA

cdr3_aa: CATSGSYGTGGAGELFF
cdr3_nt: TGTGCCACCAGTGGCTCCTACGGGACAGGTGGGGCCGGGGAGCTGTTTTTT
v_call: TRBV24-1
d_call: TRBD1
j_call: TRBJ2-2
clone_size: NA

cdr3_aa: CAIKRGDEQYF
cdr3_nt: TGTGCCATCAAGAGAGGGGACGAGCAGTACTTC
v_call: TRBV10-3
d_call: NA
j_call: TRBJ2-7
clone_size: NA

cdr3_aa: CASRTPSSGGHEQYF
cdr3_nt: TGTGCCAGCAGGACCCCCTCCAGCGGAGGCCACGAGCAGTACTTC
v_call: TRBV27
d_call: NA
j_call: TRBJ2-7
clone_size: NA

cdr3_aa: CASSPAGPYNEQFF
cdr3_nt: TGTGCCAGCAGTCCAGCGGGCCCTTACAATGAGCAGTTCTTC
v_call: TRBV6-6
d_call: NA
j_call: TRBJ2-1
clone_size: NA

cdr3_aa: CASSGLPLILNEQFF
cdr3_nt: TGTGCCAGCAGTGGACTCCCGTTAATTTTGAATGAGCAGTTCTTC
v_call: TRBV2
d_call: NA
j_call: TRBJ2-1
clone_size: NA

cdr3_aa: CASIPVGRLNTGELFF
cdr3_nt: TGTGCCAGCATCCCTGTGGGACGGCTGAACACCGGGGAGCTGTTTTTT
v_call: TRBV6-2/TRBV6-3
d_call: NA
j_call: TRBJ2-2
clone_size: NA

cdr3_aa: CSVIPGRAADTQYF
cdr3_nt: TGCAGCGTGATCCCAGGGAGAGCCGCAGATACGCAGTATTTT
v_call: TRBV29-1
d_call: NA
j_call: TRBJ2-3
clone_size: once

cdr3_aa: CASSLGLFPYEQYF
cdr3_nt: TGTGCCAGTAGTTTGGGACTATTCCCCTACGAGCAGTACTTC
v_call: TRBV19
d_call: TRBD2
j_call: TRBJ2-7
clone_size: NA

cdr3_aa: CASSFGQGTQETQYF
cdr3_nt: TGTGCCAGCAGTTTTGGTCAGGGCACGCAAGAGACCCAGTACTTC
v_call: TRBV27
d_call: NA
j_call: TRBJ2-5
clone_size: NA

cdr3_aa: CAATSWGTDTQYF
cdr3_nt: TGTGCGGCCACTAGCTGGGGCACAGATACGCAGTATTTT
v_call: TRBV6-5
d_call: NA
j_call: TRBJ2-3
clone_size: NA

cdr3_aa: CASSFRDVLSEKLFF
cdr3_nt: TGTGCCAGCAGCTTCCGGGACGTCTTGAGCGAAAAACTGTTTTTT
v_call: TRBV5-5
d_call: NA
j_call: TRBJ1-4
clone_size: NA

cdr3_aa: CASSLGGGRSSGEQFF
cdr3_nt: TGTGCCAGCAGCTTGGGGGGCGGGAGGAGCTCTGGTGAGCAGTTCTTC
v_call: TRBV5-4
d_call: TRBD2
j_call: TRBJ2-1
clone_size: NA

cdr3_aa: CASSRDRGLSTEAFF
cdr3_nt: TGCGCCAGCAGCCGAGACAGGGGATTGAGCACTGAAGCTTTCTTT
v_call: TRBV4-1
d_call: TRBD1
j_call: TRBJ1-1
clone_size: few

cdr3_aa: CASSSPSALSPLRTDTQYF
cdr3_nt: TGTGCCAGCAGCTCTCCCTCGGCTCTTTCCCCTCTTCGCACAGATACGCAGTATTTT
v_call: TRBV5-8
d_call: NA
j_call: TRBJ2-3
clone_size: NA

cdr3_aa: CASRGSENQPQHF
cdr3_nt: TGCGCCAGCAGAGGCAGCGAAAATCAGCCCCAGCATTTT
v_call: TRBV5-1
d_call: NA
j_call: TRBJ1-5
clone_size: NA

cdr3_aa: CASSYGTGAGYTF
cdr3_nt: TGTGCCAGCAGTTACGGGACAGGGGCCGGCTACACCTTC
v_call: TRBV6-5
d_call: TRBD1
j_call: TRBJ1-2
clone_size: NA

cdr3_aa: CASSRAETQYF
cdr3_nt: TGTGCCAGCAGCCGCGCCGAGACCCAGTACTTC
v_call: TRBV7-9
d_call: NA
j_call: TRBJ2-5
clone_size: NA

cdr3_aa: CASSSDRTGRNTEAFF
cdr3_nt: TGTGCCAGCAGCTCGGACAGGACAGGGCGGAACACTGAAGCTTTCTTT
v_call: TRBV2
d_call: TRBD1
j_call: TRBJ1-1
clone_size: NA

cdr3_aa: CASRGRPNEKLFF
cdr3_nt: TGTGCCAGCAGGGGGCGGCCTAATGAAAAACTGTTTTTT
v_call: TRBV7-9
d_call: NA
j_call: TRBJ1-4
clone_size: NA

cdr3_aa: CASSYGRGNYGYTF
cdr3_nt: TGTGCCAGCAGTTATGGGAGGGGAAACTATGGCTACACCTTC
v_call: TRBV6-6
d_call: NA
j_call: TRBJ1-2
clone_size: NA

cdr3_aa: CASSSQSLGLAASSYNEQFF
cdr3_nt: TGTGCCAGCTCATCACAGAGCCTCGGACTAGCTGCGAGCTCCTACAATGAGCAGTTCTTC
v_call: TRBV18
d_call: TRBD2
j_call: TRBJ2-1
clone_size: NA

cdr3_aa: CAWSRLYTDTQYF
cdr3_nt: TGTGCCTGGAGTAGACTGTACACAGATACGCAGTATTTT
v_call: TRBV30
d_call: NA
j_call: TRBJ2-3
clone_size: NA

cdr3_aa: CASSQNSGGPTWHTGELFF
cdr3_nt: TGTGCCAGCAGCCAGAATAGCGGGGGGCCGACCTGGCACACCGGGGAGCTGTTTTTT
v_call: TRBV7-8
d_call: TRBD2
j_call: TRBJ2-2
clone_size: once

cdr3_aa: CASSYNYGYTF
cdr3_nt: TGTGCCAGCAGTTATAACTATGGCTACACCTTC
v_call: TRBV25-1
d_call: NA
j_call: TRBJ1-2
clone_size: NA

cdr3_aa: CASSLSGTGELFF
cdr3_nt: TGTGCCAGCAGTTTATCGGGCACCGGGGAGCTGTTTTTT
v_call: TRBV27
d_call: NA
j_call: TRBJ2-2
clone_size: NA

cdr3_aa: CATSTKDSYNEKLFF
cdr3_nt: TGTGCCACCAGCACCAAGGACAGCTATAATGAAAAACTGTTTTTT
v_call: TRBV15
d_call: NA
j_call: TRBJ1-4
clone_size: NA

cdr3_aa: CASSGLAEKLFF
cdr3_nt: TGTGCCAGCAGCGGGCTCGCGGAAAAACTGTTTTTT
v_call: TRBV9
d_call: NA
j_call: TRBJ1-4
clone_size: NA

cdr3_aa: CSVGYEQYF
cdr3_nt: TGCAGTGTCGGGTACGAGCAGTACTTC
v_call: TRBV20-1
d_call: NA
j_call: TRBJ2-7
clone_size: NA

cdr3_aa: CASSPGPGARTEAFF
cdr3_nt: TGCGCCAGCAGCCCTGGCCCAGGGGCGAGGACTGAAGCTTTCTTT
v_call: TRBV5-1
d_call: NA
j_call: TRBJ1-1
clone_size: NA

cdr3_aa: CASSVGLAAQFYTF
cdr3_nt: TGTGCCAGCAGCGTAGGCTTGGCAGCCCAATTCTACACCTTC
v_call: TRBV11-2
d_call: NA
j_call: TRBJ1-2
clone_size: once

cdr3_aa: CAIRTGGTGELFF
cdr3_nt: TGTGCCATTCGGACAGGGGGAACCGGGGAGCTGTTTTTT
v_call: TRBV6-6
d_call: TRBD1
j_call: TRBJ2-2
clone_size: NA